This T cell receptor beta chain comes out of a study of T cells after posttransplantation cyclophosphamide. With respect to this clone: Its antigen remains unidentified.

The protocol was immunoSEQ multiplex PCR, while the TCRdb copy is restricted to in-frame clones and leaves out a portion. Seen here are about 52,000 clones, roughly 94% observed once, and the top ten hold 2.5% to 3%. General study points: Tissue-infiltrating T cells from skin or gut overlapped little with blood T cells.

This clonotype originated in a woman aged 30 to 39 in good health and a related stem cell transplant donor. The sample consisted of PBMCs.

CDR3 nucleotides: TGTGCCAGCAGTGAAAGGGCTGGCGGGGGGGCCGAGACCCAGTACTTC. Its protein is CASSERAGGGAETQYF. This chain connects TRBV2 to TRBJ2-5; TRBD2 matches 9 bases. The CDR3 consists of 16 residues. Trimming cost V 2 bases and J 5 bases; bases outside gene matches: 9. Germline assignment: CDR1 SNHLY and CDR2 FYNNEI.